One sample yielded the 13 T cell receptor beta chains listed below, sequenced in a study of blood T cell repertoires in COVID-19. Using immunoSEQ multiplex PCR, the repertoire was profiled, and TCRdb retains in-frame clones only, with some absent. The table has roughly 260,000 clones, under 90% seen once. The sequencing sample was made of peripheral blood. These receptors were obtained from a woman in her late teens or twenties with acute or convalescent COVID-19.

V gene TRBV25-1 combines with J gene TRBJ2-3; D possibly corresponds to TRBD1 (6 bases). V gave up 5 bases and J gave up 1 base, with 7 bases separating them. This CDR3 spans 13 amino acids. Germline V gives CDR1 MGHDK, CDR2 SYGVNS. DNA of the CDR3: TGTGCCAGCAGTTCAGGGGGCACAGATACGCAGTATTTT. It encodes CASSSGGTDTQYF. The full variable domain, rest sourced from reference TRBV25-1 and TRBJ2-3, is EADIYQTPRYLVIGTGKKITLECSQTMGHDKMYWYQQDPGMELHLIHYSYGVNSTEKGDLSSESTVSRIRTEHFPLTLESARPSHTSQYLCASSSGGTDTQYFGPGTRLTVL.

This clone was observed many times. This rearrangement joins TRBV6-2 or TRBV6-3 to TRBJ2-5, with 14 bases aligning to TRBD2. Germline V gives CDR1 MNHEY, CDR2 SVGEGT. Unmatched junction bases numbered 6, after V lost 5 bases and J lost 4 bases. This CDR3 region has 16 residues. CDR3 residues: CASSAGLAGVSETQYF. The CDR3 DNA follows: TGTGCCAGCAGTGCGGGACTAGCGGGAGTCTCAGAGACCCAGTACTTC.

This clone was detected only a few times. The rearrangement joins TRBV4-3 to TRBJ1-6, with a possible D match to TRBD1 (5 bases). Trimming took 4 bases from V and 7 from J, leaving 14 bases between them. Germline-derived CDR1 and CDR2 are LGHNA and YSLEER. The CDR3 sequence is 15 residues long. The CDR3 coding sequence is TGCGCCAGCAGCCCTCAGGGCCCGTTGAATTCACCCCTCCACTTT. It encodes CASSPQGPLNSPLHF.

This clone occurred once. This CDR3 reads CASSRYGYTF. The DNA of the CDR3 is TGTGCCAGCAGTCGCTATGGCTACACCTTC. The chain is built from TRBV28 and TRBJ1-2; no firm D call. Germline loops: CDR1 MDHEN, CDR2 SYDVKM. This CDR3 has 10 amino acids. Deletions cut 5 bases from V and 4 bases from J, with 2 bases between.

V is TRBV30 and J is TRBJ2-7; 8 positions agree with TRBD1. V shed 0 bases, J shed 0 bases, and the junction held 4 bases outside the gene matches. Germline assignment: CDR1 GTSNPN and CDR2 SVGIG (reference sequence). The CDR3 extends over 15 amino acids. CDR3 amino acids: CAWSVVGQASYEQYF. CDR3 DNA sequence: TGTGCCTGGAGTGTAGTGGGACAGGCCTCCTACGAGCAGTACTTC.

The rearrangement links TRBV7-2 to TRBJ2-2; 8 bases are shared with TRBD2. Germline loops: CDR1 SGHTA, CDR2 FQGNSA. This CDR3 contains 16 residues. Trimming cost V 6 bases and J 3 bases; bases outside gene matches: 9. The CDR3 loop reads CASRKSRAGDTGELFF. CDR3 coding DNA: TGTGCCAGCAGGAAGAGCCGAGCGGGGGACACCGGGGAGCTGTTTTTT.

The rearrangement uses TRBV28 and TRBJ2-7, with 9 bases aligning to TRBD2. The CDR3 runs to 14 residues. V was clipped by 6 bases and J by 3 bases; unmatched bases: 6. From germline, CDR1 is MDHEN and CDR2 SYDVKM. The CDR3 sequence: CASRLLAGNYEQYF. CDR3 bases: TGTGCCAGCAGGCTCCTAGCGGGAAACTACGAGCAGTACTTC.

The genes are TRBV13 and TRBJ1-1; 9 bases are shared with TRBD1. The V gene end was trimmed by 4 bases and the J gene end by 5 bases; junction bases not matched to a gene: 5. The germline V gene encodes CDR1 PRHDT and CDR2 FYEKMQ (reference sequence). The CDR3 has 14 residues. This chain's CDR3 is CASSSPTGGTEAFF. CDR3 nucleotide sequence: TGTGCCAGCAGCTCCCCGACAGGGGGAACTGAAGCTTTCTTT.

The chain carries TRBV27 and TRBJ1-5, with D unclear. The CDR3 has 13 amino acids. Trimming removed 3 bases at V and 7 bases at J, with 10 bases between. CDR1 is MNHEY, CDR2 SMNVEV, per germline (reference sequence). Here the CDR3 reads CASSLQSWQPQHF. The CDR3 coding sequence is TGTGCCAGCAGTTTGCAGTCTTGGCAGCCCCAGCATTTT.

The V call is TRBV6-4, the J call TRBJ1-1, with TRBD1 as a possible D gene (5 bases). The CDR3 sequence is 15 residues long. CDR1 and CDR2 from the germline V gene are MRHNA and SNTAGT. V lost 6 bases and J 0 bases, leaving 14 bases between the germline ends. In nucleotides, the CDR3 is TGTGCCAGCAGGGGGGAGGCACAAATGAACACTGAAGCTTTCTTT. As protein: CASRGEAQMNTEAFF.

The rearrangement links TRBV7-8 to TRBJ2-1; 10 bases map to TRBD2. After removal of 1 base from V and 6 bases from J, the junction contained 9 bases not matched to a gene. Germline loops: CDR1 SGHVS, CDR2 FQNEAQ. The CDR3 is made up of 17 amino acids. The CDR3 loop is CASSLVSSGRLGNEQFF. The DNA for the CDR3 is TGTGCCAGCAGCTTAGTTTCTAGCGGGAGACTCGGCAATGAGCAGTTCTTC.

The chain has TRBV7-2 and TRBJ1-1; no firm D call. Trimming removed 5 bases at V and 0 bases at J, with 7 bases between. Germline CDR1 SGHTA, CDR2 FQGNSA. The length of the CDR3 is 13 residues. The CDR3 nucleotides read TGTGCCAGCAGCCCCACTATGAACACTGAAGCTTTCTTT. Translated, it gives CASSPTMNTEAFF.

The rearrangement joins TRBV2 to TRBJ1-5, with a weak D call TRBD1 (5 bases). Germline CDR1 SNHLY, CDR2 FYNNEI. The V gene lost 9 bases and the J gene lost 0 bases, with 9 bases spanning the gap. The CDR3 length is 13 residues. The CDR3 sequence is CASSDNSNQPQHF. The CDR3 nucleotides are TGTGCCAGTTCGGACAATAGCAATCAGCCCCAGCATTTT.